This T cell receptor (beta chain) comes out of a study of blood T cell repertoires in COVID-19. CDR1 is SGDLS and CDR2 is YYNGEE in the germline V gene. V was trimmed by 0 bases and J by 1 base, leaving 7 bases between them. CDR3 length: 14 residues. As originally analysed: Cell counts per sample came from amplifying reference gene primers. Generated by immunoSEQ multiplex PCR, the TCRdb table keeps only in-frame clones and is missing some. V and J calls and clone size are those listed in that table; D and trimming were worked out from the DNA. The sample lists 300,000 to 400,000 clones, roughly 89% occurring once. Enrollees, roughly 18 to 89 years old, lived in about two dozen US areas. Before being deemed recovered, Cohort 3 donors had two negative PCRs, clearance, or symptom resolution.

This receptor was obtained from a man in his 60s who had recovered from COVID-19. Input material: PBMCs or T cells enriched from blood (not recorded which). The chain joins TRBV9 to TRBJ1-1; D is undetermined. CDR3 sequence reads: CASSVGTENTEAFF. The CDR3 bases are TGTGCCAGCAGCGTAGGAACAGAGAACACTGAAGCTTTCTTT. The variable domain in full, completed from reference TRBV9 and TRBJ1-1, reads DSGVTQTPKHLITATGQRVTLRCSPRSGDLSVYWYQQSLDQGLQFLIQYYNGEERAKGNILERFSAQQFPDLHSELNLSSLELGDSALYFCASSVGTENTEAFFGQGTRLTVV.